Listed below are T cell receptor beta chains from one sample, sequenced in a study of T cells in Graves' hyperthyroidism and ophthalmopathy. TCRdb re-called the multiplex PCR reads through MiXCR, storing one row per CDR3 protein. The sample has hundreds of thousands of distinct CDR3 sequences, 15% to 18% seen once. Source material: blood. The receptors were sampled from a woman under 30 with Graves' hyperthyroidism. CDR3s include the opening cysteine and the closing phenylalanine or tryptophan. The order of the fields is clone size, D gene, J gene, V gene, CDR3 DNA, CDR3 protein. The D gene is left open where the match is weak. Rows may omit the clone size; those that give it use once, few, many or a size class.

many	-	TRBJ1-3	TRBV11-1	TGTGCCAGCAGCCTGCAACCCTCTGGAAACACCATATATTTT	CASSLQPSGNTIYF
-	-	TRBJ2-7	TRBV5-1	TGCGCCACCAGCCCCCCGTCGCCACTGGGGACCTACGAGCAGTACTTC	CATSPPSPLGTYEQYF
-	-	TRBJ1-5	TRBV4-1	TGCGCCAGCAGCCAAGATTGGAGCGGCGGACAATATAGCAATCAGCCCCAGCATTTT	CASSQDWSGGQYSNQPQHF
few	-	TRBJ1-5	TRBV6-1	TGTGCCAGCAGGAGCGGGGGTCTAGGCGTCAATCAGCCCCAGCATTTT	CASRSGGLGVNQPQHF
-	-	TRBJ1-5	TRBV6-4	TGTGCCAGCATTGACGGTCCGGGGCGGCCCCAGCATTTT	CASIDGPGRPQHF
many	-	TRBJ2-7	TRBV20-1	TGCAGTGCTAGTACCGCGGTCCTTCCATTCTACGAGCAGTACTTC	CSASTAVLPFYEQYF
many	TRBD2	TRBJ2-1	TRBV3-1	TGTGCCAGCAGCCAGGCGGGGGAGGCAGCTGAGCAGTTCTTC	CASSQAGEAAEQFF
many	TRBD1	TRBJ1-2	TRBV6-1	TGTGCCAGCAGTTACACCCCCCCCTACAGGGGCTTAAACTATGGCTACACCTTC	CASSYTPPYRGLNYGYTF
many	-	TRBJ2-3	TRBV7-9	TGTGCCAGCAGCGGAGGGGGGCTAGGTGCCACAGATACGCAGTATTTT	CASSGGGLGATDTQYF
many	-	TRBJ1-2	TRBV24-1	TGTGCCATTACCGGGACATATAACTATGGCTACACCTTC	CAITGTYNYGYTF
many	TRBD2	TRBJ2-3	TRBV13	TGTGCCAGCAGACCGCGGGGGGCCCGACGGGGTACGCAGTATTTT	CASRPRGARRGTQYF
many	-	TRBJ2-7	TRBV5-5	TGTGCCAGCAGCTTGTCGGCAGGGGACTACGAGCAGTACTTC	CASSLSAGDYEQYF
many	-	TRBJ2-1	TRBV30	TGTGCCTGGAGTGTACGGGGGAAACTATTCTATGAGCAGTTCTTC	CAWSVRGKLFYEQFF
-	-	TRBJ2-2	TRBV9	TGTGCCAGCAGCGCCCTCTTCAGCACCGGGGAGCTGTTTTTT	CASSALFSTGELFF
many	-	TRBJ2-3	TRBV20-1	TGCAGTGCCTCGAGGGCAGATACGCAGTATTTT	CSASRADTQYF
many	-	TRBJ1-1	TRBV2	TGTGCCAGCACCGAACAGGGTCCGGAAACCGAAGCTTTCTTT	CASTEQGPETEAFF
-	-	TRBJ1-1	TRBV12-3/TRBV12-4	TGTGCCAGCAGTTCCAGGGACAAAAGGGCGGCTTTCTTT	CASSSRDKRAAFF
-	-	TRBJ2-5	TRBV12-3/TRBV12-4	TGTGCCAGCAAGTCGGCAGGGCGAGAGACCCAGTACTTC	CASKSAGRETQYF
many	-	TRBJ2-7	TRBV12-3/TRBV12-4	TGTGCCAGCAGTTTGGGGACGAGTGAGCAGTACTTC	CASSLGTSEQYF
-	TRBD2	TRBJ2-1	TRBV6-2/TRBV6-3	TGTGCCAGCAGCGGGACTAGCGGGGGGTCCAGAGAGCAGTTCTTC	CASSGTSGGSREQFF
-	-	TRBJ2-3	TRBV3-1	TGTGCCAGCAGCCACCTGCGGCGGGGGCCAAGCACAGATACGCAGTATTTT	CASSHLRRGPSTDTQYF
many	-	TRBJ2-5	TRBV12-5	TGTGCTAGTGGTTTGGTACAAATAGGGGCCCTTCAGTACTTC	CASGLVQIGALQYF
-	TRBD1	TRBJ2-7	TRBV6-1	TGTGCCAGCAGACGGGGGACAGGGATAACCTACGAGCAGTACTTC	CASRRGTGITYEQYF
many	-	TRBJ2-5	TRBV2	TGTGCCACCCGACAGTTTGTTGAAGAGACCCAGTACTTC	CATRQFVEETQYF
few	-	TRBJ2-6	TRBV6-6	TGTGCCAGCAGTTACTCGATGGGTGGGGGAATAGATGGGGCCAACGTCCTGACTTTC	CASSYSMGGGIDGANVLTF
many	-	TRBJ2-3	TRBV28	TGTGCCAGCAGCCCCCCCCGGCCTGGGAAAACGCAGTATTTT	CASSPPRPGKTQYF
few	-	TRBJ1-6	TRBV7-9	TGTGCCAGCACCGGGGGGGGGGCTCTTTCACCCCTCCACTTT	CASTGGGALSPLHF
many	-	TRBJ1-2	TRBV11-2	TGTGCCAGCAGCCCCCCAGTCAACTACTATGGCTACACCTTC	CASSPPVNYYGYTF
-	TRBD2	TRBJ2-4	TRBV12-3/TRBV12-4	TGTGCCAGCCCCTTGCAGCGGGGGGAGGCCAAAAACATTCAGTACTTC	CASPLQRGEAKNIQYF
few	-	TRBJ2-2	TRBV9	TGTGCCAGCAGCCCACAGGGCGTGAACACCGGGGAGCTGTTTTTT	CASSPQGVNTGELFF
many	-	TRBJ2-3	TRBV19	TGTGCCAGTAGTATTAGGGACGGCAGCTCCACAGATACGCAGTATTTT	CASSIRDGSSTDTQYF
few	TRBD2	TRBJ2-4	TRBV19	TGTGCCAGTAGTGAACGCCGGGAGGAAAACATTCAGTACTTC	CASSERREENIQYF
many	-	TRBJ2-3	TRBV2	TGTGCCAGCATGGATGCAGATACGCAGTATTTT	CASMDADTQYF
many	-	TRBJ2-3	TRBV5-1	TGCGCCAGCAGCTTGGCCTTGGCCCAGGCGGGAGATACGCAGTATTTT	CASSLALAQAGDTQYF
-	-	TRBJ2-5	TRBV3-1	TGTGCCAGCAGCCACGAGTTTCAGACCCAGTACTTC	CASSHEFQTQYF
many	TRBD2	TRBJ2-7	TRBV20-1	TGCAGTGCTGACTCGCCCGGGACTAGCGGGGGCCCCCCCTACGAGCAGTACTTC	CSADSPGTSGGPPYEQYF
many	TRBD2	TRBJ2-1	TRBV24-1	TGTGCCACCAGTGATATACGGACTAGCGGGAGTTATGAGCAGTTCTTC	CATSDIRTSGSYEQFF
few	-	TRBJ2-5	TRBV25-1	TGTGCCAGCACACCTTGGACGGAAGAGACCCAGTACTTC	CASTPWTEETQYF
many	-	TRBJ2-2	TRBV5-1	TGCGCCAGCAGCCCGGCGCCAGGACCAACCACCGGGGAGCTGTTTTTT	CASSPAPGPTTGELFF
many	-	TRBJ2-1	TRBV11-2	TGTGCCAGCAGCTTCCCTGGGACTCCCGCAAATGAGCAGTTCTTC	CASSFPGTPANEQFF
many	TRBD2	TRBJ2-1	TRBV11-3	TGTGCCAGCAGCTTAGATGGGGCTAGCGGGGGGGCCTACAATGAGCAGTTCTTC	CASSLDGASGGAYNEQFF
-	-	TRBJ1-1	TRBV5-5	TGTGCCAGCAGCGCCCCGGACAGTGAAGCTTTCTTT	CASSAPDSEAFF
few	TRBD1	TRBJ2-7	TRBV5-5	TGTGCCAGCAGACCGGGACAGGGGGCTGACGAGCAGTACTTC	CASRPGQGADEQYF
many	-	TRBJ1-5	TRBV30	TGTGCCTGGAGTGAGGGGGAGAGCAATCAGCCCCAGCATTTT	CAWSEGESNQPQHF
-	TRBD2	TRBJ2-7	TRBV10-3	TGTGCCATCAGTGACGGGCGGGGGAACCCGGTGCAGTACTTC	CAISDGRGNPVQYF
many	-	TRBJ1-2	TRBV10-3	TGTGCCATCAGTGGGGTCTATGGCTACACCTTC	CAISGVYGYTF
few	-	TRBJ1-6	TRBV13	TGTGCCAGCAGCTTAGTGTCCCGTAATTCACCCCTCCACTTT	CASSLVSRNSPLHF
many	-	TRBJ2-3	TRBV12-3/TRBV12-4	TGTGCCAGCACCCCTCGGAGCACAGATACGCAGTATTTT	CASTPRSTDTQYF
few	-	TRBJ2-1	TRBV2	TGTGCCAGCAGTGCAGGAGTTTCATTAGGTCCCTACAATGAGCAGTTCTTC	CASSAGVSLGPYNEQFF
-	-	TRBJ2-1	TRBV7-3	TGTGCCAGCAGCTTATCGGCGGGCCCGGGCTCCTACAATGAGCAGTTCTTC	CASSLSAGPGSYNEQFF